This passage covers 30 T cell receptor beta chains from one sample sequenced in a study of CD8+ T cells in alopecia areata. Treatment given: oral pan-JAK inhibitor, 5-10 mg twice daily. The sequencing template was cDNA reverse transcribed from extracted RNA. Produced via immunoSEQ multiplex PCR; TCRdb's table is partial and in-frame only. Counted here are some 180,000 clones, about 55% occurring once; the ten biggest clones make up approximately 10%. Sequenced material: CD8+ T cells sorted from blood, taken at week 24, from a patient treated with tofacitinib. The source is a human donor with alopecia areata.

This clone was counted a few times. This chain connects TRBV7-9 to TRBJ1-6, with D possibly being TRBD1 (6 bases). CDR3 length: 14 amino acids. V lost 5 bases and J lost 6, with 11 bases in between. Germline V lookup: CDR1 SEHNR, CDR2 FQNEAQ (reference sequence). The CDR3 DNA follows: TGTGCCAGCAGCCCGACAGGAACTAATTCACCCCTCCACTTT. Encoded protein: CASSPTGTNSPLHF.

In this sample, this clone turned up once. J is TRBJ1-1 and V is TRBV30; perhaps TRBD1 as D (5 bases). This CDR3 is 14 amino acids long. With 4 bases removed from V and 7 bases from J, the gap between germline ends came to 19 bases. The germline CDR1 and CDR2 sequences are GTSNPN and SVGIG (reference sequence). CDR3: CAWTAGQSYDEAFF. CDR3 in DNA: TGTGCCTGGACCGCGGGGCAGTCGTATGATGAAGCTTTCTTT.

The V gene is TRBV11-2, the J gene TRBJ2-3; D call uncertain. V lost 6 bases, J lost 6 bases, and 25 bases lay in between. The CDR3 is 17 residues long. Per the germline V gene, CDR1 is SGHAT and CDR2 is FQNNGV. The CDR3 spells CASRRIRVETPLDTQYF. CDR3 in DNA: TGTGCCAGCAGGAGAATAAGGGTCGAAACCCCCTTGGATACGCAGTATTTT.

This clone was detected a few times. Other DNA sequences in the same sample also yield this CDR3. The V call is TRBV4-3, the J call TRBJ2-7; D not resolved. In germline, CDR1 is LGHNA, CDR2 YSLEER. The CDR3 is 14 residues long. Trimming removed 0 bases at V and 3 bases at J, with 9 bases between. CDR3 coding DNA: TGCGCCAGCAGCCAAGATCCAGGCAGCTACGAGCAGTACTTC. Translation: CASSQDPGSYEQYF.

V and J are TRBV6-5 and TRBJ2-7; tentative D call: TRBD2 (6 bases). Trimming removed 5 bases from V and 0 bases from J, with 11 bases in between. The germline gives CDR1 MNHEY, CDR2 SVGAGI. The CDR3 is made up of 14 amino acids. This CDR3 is CASSLSGYSYEQYF. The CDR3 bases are TGTGCCAGCAGTCTTAGCGGATACTCCTACGAGCAGTACTTC.

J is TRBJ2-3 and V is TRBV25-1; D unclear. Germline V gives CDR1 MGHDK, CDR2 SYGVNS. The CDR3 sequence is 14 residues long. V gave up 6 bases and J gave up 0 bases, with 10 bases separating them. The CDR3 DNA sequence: TGTGCCAGCAGCGGCGTAGCTAGCACAGATACGCAGTATTTT. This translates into CASSGVASTDTQYF.

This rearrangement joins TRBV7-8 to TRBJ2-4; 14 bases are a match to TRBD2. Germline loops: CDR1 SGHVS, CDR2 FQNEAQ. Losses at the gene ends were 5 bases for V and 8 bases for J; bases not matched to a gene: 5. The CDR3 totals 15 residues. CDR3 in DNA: TGTGCCAGCAGCGAGACTAGCGGGGGGGTGGACATTCAGTACTTC. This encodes CASSETSGGVDIQYF.

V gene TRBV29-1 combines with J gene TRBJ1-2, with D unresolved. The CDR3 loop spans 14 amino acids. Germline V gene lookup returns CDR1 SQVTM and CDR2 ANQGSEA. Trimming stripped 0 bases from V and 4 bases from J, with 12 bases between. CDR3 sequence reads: CSVEDPDRLYGYTF. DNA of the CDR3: TGCAGCGTTGAAGATCCGGACCGACTCTATGGCTACACCTTC.

The CDR3 is CASSYAGTGNEKLFF. The CDR3 DNA sequence: TGTGCCAGCAGTTACGCCGGGACAGGCAATGAAAAACTGTTTTTT. The gene calls are TRBV6-6 and TRBJ1-4; 8 nucleotides agree with TRBD1. The CDR3 contains 15 residues. Germline V lookup: CDR1 MNHNY, CDR2 SVGAGI (reference sequence). J lost 5 bases, V lost 2 bases, and 4 bases had no gene match.

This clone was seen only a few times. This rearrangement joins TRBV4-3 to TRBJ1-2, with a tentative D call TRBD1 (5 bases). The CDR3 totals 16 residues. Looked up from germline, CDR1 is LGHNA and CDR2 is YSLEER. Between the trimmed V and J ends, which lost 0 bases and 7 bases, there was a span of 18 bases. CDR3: CASSQDGIAGEGGYTF. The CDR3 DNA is TGCGCCAGCAGCCAAGATGGCATAGCGGGGGAAGGTGGCTACACCTTC.

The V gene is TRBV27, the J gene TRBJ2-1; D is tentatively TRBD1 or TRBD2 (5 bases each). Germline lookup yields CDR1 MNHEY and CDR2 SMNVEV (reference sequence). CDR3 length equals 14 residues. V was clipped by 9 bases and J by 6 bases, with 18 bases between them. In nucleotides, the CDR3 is TGTGCCAGTCGACCTGTTGGGGGATTCAATGAGCAGTTCTTC. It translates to CASRPVGGFNEQFF.

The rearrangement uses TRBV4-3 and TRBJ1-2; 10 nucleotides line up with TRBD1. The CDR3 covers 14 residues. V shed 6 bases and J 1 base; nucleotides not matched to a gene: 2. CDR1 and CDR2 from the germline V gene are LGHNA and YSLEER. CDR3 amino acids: CASRGQGSNYGYTF. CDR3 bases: TGCGCCAGCAGGGGACAGGGGAGTAACTATGGCTACACCTTC.

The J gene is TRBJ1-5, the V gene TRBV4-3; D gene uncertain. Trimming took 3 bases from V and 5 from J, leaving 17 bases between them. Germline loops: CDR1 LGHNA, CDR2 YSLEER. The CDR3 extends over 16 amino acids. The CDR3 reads CASSQDRWGGDQPQHF. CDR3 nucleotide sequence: TGCGCCAGCAGCCAGGATAGATGGGGTGGGGATCAGCCCCAGCATTTT.

CDR3 protein: CASSWNYNEQFF. Written as DNA, the CDR3 is TGTGCCAGCAGCTGGAACTACAATGAGCAGTTCTTC. J is TRBJ2-1 and V is TRBV11-2; no clear D. The CDR3 has 12 residues. Deletions cut 4 bases from V and 3 bases from J, with 4 bases between. Germline V lookup: CDR1 SGHAT, CDR2 FQNNGV.

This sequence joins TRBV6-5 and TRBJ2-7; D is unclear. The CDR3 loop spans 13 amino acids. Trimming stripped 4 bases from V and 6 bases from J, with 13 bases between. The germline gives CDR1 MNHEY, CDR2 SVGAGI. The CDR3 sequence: CASSSYPGAEQYF. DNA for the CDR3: TGTGCCAGCAGTTCCTACCCTGGAGCCGAGCAGTACTTC.

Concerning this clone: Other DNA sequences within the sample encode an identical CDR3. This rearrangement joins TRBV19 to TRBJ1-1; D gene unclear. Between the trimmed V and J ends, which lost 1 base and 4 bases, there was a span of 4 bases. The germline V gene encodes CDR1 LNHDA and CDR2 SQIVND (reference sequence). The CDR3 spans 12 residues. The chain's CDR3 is CASSIGSTEAFF. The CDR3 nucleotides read TGTGCCAGTAGTATAGGAAGCACTGAAGCTTTCTTT.

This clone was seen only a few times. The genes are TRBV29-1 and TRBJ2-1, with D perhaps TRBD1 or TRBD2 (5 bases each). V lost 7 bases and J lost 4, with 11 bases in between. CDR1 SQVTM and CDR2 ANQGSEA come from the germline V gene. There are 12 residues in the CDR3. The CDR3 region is CSGRGDYNEQFF. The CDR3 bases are TGCAGCGGCCGGGGCGATTACAATGAGCAGTTCTTC.

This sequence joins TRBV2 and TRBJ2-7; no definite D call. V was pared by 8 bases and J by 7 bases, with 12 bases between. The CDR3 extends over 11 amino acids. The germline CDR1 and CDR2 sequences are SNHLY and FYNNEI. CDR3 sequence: CASHGPREQYF. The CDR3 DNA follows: TGTGCCAGCCACGGACCTCGGGAGCAGTACTTC.

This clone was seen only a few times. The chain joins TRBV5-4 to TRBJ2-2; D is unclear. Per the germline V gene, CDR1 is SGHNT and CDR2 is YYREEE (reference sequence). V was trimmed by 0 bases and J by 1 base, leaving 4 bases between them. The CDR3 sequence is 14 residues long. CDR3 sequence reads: CASSLAGNTGELFF. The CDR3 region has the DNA TGTGCCAGCAGCTTGGCGGGGAACACCGGGGAGCTGTTTTTT. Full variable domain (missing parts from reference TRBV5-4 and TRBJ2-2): ETGVTQSPTHLIKTRGQQVTLRCSSQSGHNTVSWYQQALGQGPQFIFQYYREEENGRGNFPPRFSGLQFPNYSSELNVNALELDDSALYLCASSLAGNTGELFFGEGSRLTVL.

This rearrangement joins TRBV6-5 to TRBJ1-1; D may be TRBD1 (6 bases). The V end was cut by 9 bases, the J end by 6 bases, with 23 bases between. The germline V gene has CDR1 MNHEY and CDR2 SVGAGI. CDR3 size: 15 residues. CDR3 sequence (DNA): TGTGCCAGTCAGATCACGGGGGGGCTCCGGGCTGAAGCTTTCTTT. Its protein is CASQITGGLRAEAFF.

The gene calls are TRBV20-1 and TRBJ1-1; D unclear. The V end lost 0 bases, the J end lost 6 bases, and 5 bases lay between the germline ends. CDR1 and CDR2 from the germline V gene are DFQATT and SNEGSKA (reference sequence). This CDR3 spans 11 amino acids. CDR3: CSARDSPEAFF. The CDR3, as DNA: TGCAGTGCTAGAGACTCCCCTGAAGCTTTCTTT.

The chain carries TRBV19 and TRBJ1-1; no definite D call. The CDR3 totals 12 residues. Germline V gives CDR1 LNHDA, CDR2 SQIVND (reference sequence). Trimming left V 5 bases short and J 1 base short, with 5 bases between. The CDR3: CASSVGNTEAFF. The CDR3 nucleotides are TGTGCCAGTAGTGTAGGGAACACTGAAGCTTTCTTT.

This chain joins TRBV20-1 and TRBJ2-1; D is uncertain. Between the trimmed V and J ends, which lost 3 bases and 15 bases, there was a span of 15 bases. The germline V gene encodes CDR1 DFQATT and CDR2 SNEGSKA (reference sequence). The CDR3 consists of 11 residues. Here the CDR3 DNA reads TGCAGTGCTAGTTTGCAGGCCGGTTGGTTCTTC. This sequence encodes CSASLQAGWFF.

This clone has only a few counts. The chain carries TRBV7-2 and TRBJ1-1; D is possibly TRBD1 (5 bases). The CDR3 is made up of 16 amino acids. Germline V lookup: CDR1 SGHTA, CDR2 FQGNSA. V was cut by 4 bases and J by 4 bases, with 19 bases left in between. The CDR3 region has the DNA TGTGCCAGCAGCTCCCTTCAGGACACAAGGGGCACTGAAGCTTTCTTT. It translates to CASSSLQDTRGTEAFF.

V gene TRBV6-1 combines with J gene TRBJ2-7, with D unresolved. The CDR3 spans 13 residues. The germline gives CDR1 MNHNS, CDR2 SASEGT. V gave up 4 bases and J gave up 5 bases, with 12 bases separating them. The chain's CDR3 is CASSVWQVDEQYF. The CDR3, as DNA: TGTGCCAGCAGTGTTTGGCAGGTAGACGAGCAGTACTTC.

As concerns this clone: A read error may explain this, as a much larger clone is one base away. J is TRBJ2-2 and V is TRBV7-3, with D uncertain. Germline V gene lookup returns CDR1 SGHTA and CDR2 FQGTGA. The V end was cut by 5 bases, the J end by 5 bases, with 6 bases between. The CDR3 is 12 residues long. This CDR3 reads CASSLGTGELFF. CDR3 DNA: TGTGCCAGCAGCCTAGGGACCGGGGAGCTGTTTTTT.

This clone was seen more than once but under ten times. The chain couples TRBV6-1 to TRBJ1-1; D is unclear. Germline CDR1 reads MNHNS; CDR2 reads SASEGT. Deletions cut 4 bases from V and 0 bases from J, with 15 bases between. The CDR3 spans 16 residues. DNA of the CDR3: TGTGCCAGCAGTGGAACAGATGAGACGCTGAACACTGAAGCTTTCTTT. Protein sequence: CASSGTDETLNTEAFF.

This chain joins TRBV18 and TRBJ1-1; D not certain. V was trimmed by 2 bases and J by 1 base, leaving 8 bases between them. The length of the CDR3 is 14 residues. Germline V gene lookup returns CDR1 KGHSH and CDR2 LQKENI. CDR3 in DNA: TGTGCCAGCTCACCAATTGGGGAGAACACTGAAGCTTTCTTT. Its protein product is CASSPIGENTEAFF. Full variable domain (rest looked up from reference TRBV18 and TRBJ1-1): NAGVMQNPRHLVRRRGQEARLRCSPMKGHSHVYWYRQLPEEGLKFMVYLQKENIIDESGMPKERFSAEFPKEGPSILRIQQVVRGDSAAYFCASSPIGENTEAFFGQGTRLTVV.

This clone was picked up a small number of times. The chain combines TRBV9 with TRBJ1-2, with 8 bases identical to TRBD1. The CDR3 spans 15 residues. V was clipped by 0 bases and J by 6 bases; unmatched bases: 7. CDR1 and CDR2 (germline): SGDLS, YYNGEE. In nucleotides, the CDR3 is TGTGCCAGCAGCGTAGAGGGACAGGCATTGAATGGCTACACCTTC. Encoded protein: CASSVEGQALNGYTF. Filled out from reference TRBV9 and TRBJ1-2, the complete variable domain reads DSGVTQTPKHLITATGQRVTLRCSPRSGDLSVYWYQQSLDQGLQFLIQYYNGEERAKGNILERFSAQQFPDLHSELNLSSLELGDSALYFCASSVEGQALNGYTFGSGTRLTVV.

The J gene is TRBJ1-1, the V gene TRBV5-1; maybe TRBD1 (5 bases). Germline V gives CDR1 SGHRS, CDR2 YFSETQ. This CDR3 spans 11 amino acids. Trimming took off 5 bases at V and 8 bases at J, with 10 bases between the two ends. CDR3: CASRMGQEAFF. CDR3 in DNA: TGCGCCAGCAGGATGGGGCAGGAAGCTTTCTTT.